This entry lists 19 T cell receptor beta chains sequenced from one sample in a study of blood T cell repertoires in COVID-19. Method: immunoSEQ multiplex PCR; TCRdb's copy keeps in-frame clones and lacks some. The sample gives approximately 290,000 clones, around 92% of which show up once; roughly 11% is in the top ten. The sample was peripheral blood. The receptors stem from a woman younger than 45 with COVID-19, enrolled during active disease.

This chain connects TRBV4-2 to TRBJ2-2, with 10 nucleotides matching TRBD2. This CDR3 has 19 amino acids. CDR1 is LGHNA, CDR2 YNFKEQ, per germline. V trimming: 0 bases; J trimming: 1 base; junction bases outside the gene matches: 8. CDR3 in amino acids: CASSQETLAGVWNTGELFF. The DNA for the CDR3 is TGTGCCAGCAGCCAAGAGACCCTAGCGGGGGTCTGGAACACCGGGGAGCTGTTTTTT.

CDR3 protein: CASSPRDIRVPNSPLHF. In DNA, the CDR3 is TGTGCCAGCTCACCACGAGACATACGTGTCCCCAATTCACCCCTCCACTTT. The chain recombines TRBV18 with TRBJ1-6; D is ambiguous. Germline lookup yields CDR1 KGHSH and CDR2 LQKENI. The CDR3 covers 17 residues. V lost 1 base, J lost 7 bases, and 17 bases lay in between.

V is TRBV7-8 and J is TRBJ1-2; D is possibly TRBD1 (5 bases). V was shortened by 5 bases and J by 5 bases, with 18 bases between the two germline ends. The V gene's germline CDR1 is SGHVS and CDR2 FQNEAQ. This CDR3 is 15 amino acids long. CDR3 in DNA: TGTGCCAGCAGCCCCAGGCGACAGCCTGGATATGGCTACACCTTC. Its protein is CASSPRRQPGYGYTF.

The CDR3 nucleotides are TGTGCCAGCGGACAGGGGGCCGCATTGCGATCACCCCTCCACTTT. Its protein is CASGQGAALRSPLHF. The gene calls are TRBV6-5 and TRBJ1-6; 11 positions agree with TRBD1. The CDR3 extends over 15 amino acids. The ends lost 8 bases at V and 10 bases at J; junction bases unmatched: 10. Germline V gene lookup returns CDR1 MNHEY and CDR2 SVGAGI.

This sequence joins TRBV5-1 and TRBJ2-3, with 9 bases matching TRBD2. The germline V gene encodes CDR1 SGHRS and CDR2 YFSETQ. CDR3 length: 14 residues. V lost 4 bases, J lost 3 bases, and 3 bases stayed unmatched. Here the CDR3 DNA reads TGCGCCAGCAGCCCTCTAGCGGGGACAGATACGCAGTATTTT. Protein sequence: CASSPLAGTDTQYF.

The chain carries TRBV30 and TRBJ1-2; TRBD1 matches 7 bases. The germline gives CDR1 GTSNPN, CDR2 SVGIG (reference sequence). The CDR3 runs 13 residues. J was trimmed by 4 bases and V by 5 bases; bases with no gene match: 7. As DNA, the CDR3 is TGTGCCTGGTCGACAGGGACTTCCTATGGCTACACCTTC. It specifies CAWSTGTSYGYTF.

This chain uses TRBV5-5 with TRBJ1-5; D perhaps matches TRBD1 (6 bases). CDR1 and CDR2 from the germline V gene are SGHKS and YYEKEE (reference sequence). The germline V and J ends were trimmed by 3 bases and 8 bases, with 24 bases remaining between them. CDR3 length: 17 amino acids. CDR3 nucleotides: TGTGCCAGCAGCTCGGGGGGGCAGGACGGTCTCGGAGAGCCCCAGCATTTT. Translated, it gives CASSSGGQDGLGEPQHF.

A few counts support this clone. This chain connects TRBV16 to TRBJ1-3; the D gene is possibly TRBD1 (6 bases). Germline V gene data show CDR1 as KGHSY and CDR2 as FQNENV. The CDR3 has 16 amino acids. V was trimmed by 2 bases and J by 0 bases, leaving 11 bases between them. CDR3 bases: TGTGCCAGCAGCCAACAGGGGCGGTTCTCTGGAAACACCATATATTTT. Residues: CASSQQGRFSGNTIYF. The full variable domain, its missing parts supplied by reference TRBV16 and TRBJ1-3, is GEEVAQTPKHLVRGEGQKAKLYCAPIKGHSYVFWYQQVLKNEFKFLISFQNENVFDETGMPKERFSAKCLPNSPCSLEIQATKLEDSAVYFCASSQQGRFSGNTIYFGEGSWLTVV.

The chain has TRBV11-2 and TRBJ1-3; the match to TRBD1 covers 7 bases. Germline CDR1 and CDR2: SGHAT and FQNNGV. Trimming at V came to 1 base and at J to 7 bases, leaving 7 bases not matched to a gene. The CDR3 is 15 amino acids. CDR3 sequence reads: CASSLGYDRANTIYF. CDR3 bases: TGTGCCAGCAGCTTAGGTTACGACAGGGCCAACACCATATATTTT.

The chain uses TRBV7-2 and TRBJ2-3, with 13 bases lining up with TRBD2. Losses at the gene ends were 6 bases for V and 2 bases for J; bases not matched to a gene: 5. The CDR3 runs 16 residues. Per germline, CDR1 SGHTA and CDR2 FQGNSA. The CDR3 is CASSPGLAGVTDTQYF. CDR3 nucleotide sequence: TGTGCCAGCAGTCCCGGACTAGCGGGGGTCACAGATACGCAGTATTTT.

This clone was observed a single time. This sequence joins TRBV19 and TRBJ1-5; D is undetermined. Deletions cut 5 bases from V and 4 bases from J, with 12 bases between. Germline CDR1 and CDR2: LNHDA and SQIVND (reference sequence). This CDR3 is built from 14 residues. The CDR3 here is CASSGPVPNQPQHF. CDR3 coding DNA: TGTGCCAGTAGTGGTCCAGTACCTAATCAGCCCCAGCATTTT.

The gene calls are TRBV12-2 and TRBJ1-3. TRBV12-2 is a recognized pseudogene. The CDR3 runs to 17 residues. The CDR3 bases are TGTGCAAGTCGCTTAATACCTAGGCCCCCCGCTGGAAACACCATATATTTT. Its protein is CASRLIPRPPAGNTIYF.

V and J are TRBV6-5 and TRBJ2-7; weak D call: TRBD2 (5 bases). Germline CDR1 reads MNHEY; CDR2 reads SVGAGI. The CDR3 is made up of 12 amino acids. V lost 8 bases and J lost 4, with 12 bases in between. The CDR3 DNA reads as TGTGCCAGCTCAATTTCGGGGTACGAGCAGTACTTC. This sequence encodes CASSISGYEQYF.

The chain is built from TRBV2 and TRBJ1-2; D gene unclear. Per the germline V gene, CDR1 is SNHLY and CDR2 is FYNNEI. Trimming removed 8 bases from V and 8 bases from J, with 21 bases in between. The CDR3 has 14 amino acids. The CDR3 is CASGNQAPAGGYTF. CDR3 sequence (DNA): TGTGCCAGCGGGAACCAGGCCCCCGCGGGGGGCTACACCTTC.

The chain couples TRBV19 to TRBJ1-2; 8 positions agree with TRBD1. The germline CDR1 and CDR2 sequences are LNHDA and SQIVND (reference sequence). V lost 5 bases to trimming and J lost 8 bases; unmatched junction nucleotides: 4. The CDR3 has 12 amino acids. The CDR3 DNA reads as TGTGCCAGTAGTTTCCGGACAGGGGGCTACACCTTC. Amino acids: CASSFRTGGYTF.

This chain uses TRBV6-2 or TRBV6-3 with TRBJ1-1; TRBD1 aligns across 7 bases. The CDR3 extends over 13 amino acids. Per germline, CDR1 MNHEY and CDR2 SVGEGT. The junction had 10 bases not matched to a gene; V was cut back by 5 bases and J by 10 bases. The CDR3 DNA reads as TGTGCCAGCAGTGACGACAGGGCTGGTGGAGCTTTCTTT. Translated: CASSDDRAGGAFF.

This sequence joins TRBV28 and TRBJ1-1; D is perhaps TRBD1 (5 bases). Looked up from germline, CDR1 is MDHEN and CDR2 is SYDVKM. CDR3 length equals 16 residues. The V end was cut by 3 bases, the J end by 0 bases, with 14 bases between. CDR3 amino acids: CASSFPQGRLNTEAFF. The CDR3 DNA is TGTGCCAGCAGTTTTCCCCAGGGTCGATTGAACACTGAAGCTTTCTTT.

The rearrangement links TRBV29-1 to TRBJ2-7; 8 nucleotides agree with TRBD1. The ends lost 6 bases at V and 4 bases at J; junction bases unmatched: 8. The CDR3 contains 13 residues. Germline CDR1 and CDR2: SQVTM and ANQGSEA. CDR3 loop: CSVQGVLGYEQYF. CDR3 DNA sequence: TGCAGCGTACAGGGGGTTCTCGGGTACGAGCAGTACTTC.

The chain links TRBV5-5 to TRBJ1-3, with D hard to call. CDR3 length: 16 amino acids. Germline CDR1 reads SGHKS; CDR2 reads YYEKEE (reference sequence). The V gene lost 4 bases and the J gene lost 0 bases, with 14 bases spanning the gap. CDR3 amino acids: CASSPPITYSGNTIYF. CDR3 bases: TGTGCCAGCAGCCCACCCATAACCTACTCTGGAAACACCATATATTTT.